Below, one TCR beta chain is given with its context. Its specificity is not known. This entry belongs to a study of cytomegalovirus exposure and HLA in healthy donors. On the study more broadly: The approximately 680 first-cohort repertoires and the 100 to 150 validation repertoires shared the same platform, a later analysis reported. Study-level results: Cytomegalovirus-associated TCR beta chains were listed, numbering more than 150. First-cohort TCR clusters tended to co-occur in the 95 to 150 validation repertoires, a later analysis found.

V shed 7 bases, J shed 2 bases, and the junction held 13 bases outside the gene matches. The CDR3 spans 18 residues. The donors were in the roughly 110-subject validation cohort, distinct from the approximately 670-subject first cohort. Only in-frame clones appear in the TCRdb table, and some are missing; sequencing was by immunoSEQ multiplex PCR. The data contain roughly 300,000 clones, roughly 90% of them singletons. Sequencing input: PBMCs. V usage is TRBV23-1 and J usage is TRBJ1-5; 11 bases are a match to TRBD1. Being an ORF, TRBV23-1 has a function that is uncertain. The TCR was taken from a woman aged 18-29 years in good health and CMV-seronegative. In DNA form, the CDR3 reads TGCGCCAGCACCCTCCGGGACAGGGGGGAGGTGGGCAATCAGCCCCAGCATTTT. This encodes CASTLRDRGEVGNQPQHF.